This TCR beta chain was identified in a study of T cell changes during pregnancy in multiple sclerosis. Unmatched junction bases numbered 7, after V lost 0 bases and J lost 7 bases. CDR3 size: 15 residues. Looked up from germline, CDR1 is GTSNPN and CDR2 is SVGIG (reference sequence). Profiled with immunoSEQ multiplex PCR; TCRdb holds only in-frame clones, not every one. This sample has roughly 90,000 clones, with more than 85% found just once. This clonotype was sampled from a female donor with multiple sclerosis, enrolled in a pregnancy study. The chain is built from TRBV30 and TRBJ2-7; the match to TRBD2 covers 12 bases. The input for sequencing was peripheral blood, taken before pregnancy. CDR3 DNA sequence: TGTGCCTGGAGTGTAACCTCTAGCGGGAGGGGGGAGCAGTACTTC. Its translation is CAWSVTSSGRGEQYF.